What follows are 16 T cell receptor beta chains derived from one specimen sequenced in a study of T cell changes during pregnancy in multiple sclerosis. Clones were read by immunoSEQ multiplex PCR, and TCRdb kept only the in-frame ones, dropping some. Found here are tens of thousands of clones, around 93% of them singletons; the top ten hold around 2.8%. Sample: peripheral blood, taken in the second trimester of pregnancy. The receptor source for this set is a female donor in good health, enrolled as a control in a pregnancy study.

The chain links TRBV6-6 to TRBJ1-2; D is ambiguous. The germline V gene has CDR1 MNHNY and CDR2 SVGAGI (reference sequence). Between the trimmed V and J ends, which lost 2 bases and 6 bases, there was a span of 10 bases. CDR3 size: 13 residues. The CDR3 sequence: CASSYIPSHGYTF. CDR3 DNA: TGTGCCAGCAGTTACATCCCAAGCCATGGCTACACCTTC.

This sequence joins TRBV9 and TRBJ2-1, with D perhaps TRBD1 (7 bases). Germline V gene sequence: CDR1 SGDLS, CDR2 YYNGEE. The CDR3 length is 15 residues. Trimming cost V 3 bases and J 0 bases, with 10 bases left between them. The chain's CDR3 is CASSAQGGSYNEQFF. The CDR3 coding sequence is TGTGCCAGCAGCGCCCAGGGGGGCTCCTACAATGAGCAGTTCTTC.

The chain recombines TRBV7-3 with TRBJ2-2, with 10 bases identical to TRBD2. With 2 bases clipped from V and 0 bases from J, the junction kept 6 bases outside the gene matches. This CDR3 comprises 18 residues. Germline V gives CDR1 SGHTA, CDR2 FQGTGA. The CDR3, as DNA: TGTGCCAGCAGCTTAGTGGGGCTAGCGGGAGCGAACACCGGGGAGCTGTTTTTT. Translation: CASSLVGLAGANTGELFF.

This chain links TRBV7-2 with TRBJ1-1; TRBD1 matches 7 bases. V was clipped by 5 bases and J by 5 bases; unmatched bases: 5. Per the germline V gene, CDR1 is SGHTA and CDR2 is FQGNSA. There are 13 residues in the CDR3. DNA of the CDR3: TGTGCCAGCAGCCTCAACAGGGGAACTGAAGCTTTCTTT. Translation: CASSLNRGTEAFF.

This clone qualifies as medium-sized (0.01 to 0.1%). V and J are TRBV4-2 and TRBJ2-7; TRBD1 matches at 9 bases. This CDR3 region has 16 residues. Germline CDR1 is LGHNA and CDR2 is YNFKEQ. V shed 2 bases and J 1 base; nucleotides not matched to a gene: 6. The chain's CDR3 is CASSQSLGTGSYEQYF. DNA of the CDR3: TGTGCCAGCAGCCAAAGTCTCGGGACAGGGTCCTACGAGCAGTACTTC.

The V call is TRBV7-6, the J call TRBJ1-1; 9 bases are a match to TRBD1. The CDR3 runs to 16 residues. Germline CDR1 is SGHVS and CDR2 is FNYEAQ. Trimming at V came to 0 bases and at J to 0 bases, leaving 2 bases not matched to a gene. CDR3 nucleotides: TGTGCCAGCAGCTTAGCAGGACAGGGGATGAACACTGAAGCTTTCTTT. This codes for CASSLAGQGMNTEAFF.

The chain combines TRBV28 with TRBJ2-7; 8 bases line up with TRBD1. V dropped 5 bases and J dropped 3; count of bases not matched to a gene: 6. There are 14 residues in the CDR3. CDR1 and CDR2 (germline): MDHEN, SYDVKM. Here the CDR3 reads CASSGQGPIYEQYF. The DNA for the CDR3 is TGTGCCAGCAGTGGACAGGGCCCGATCTACGAGCAGTACTTC.

J is TRBJ2-7 and V is TRBV28; D is possibly TRBD1 (5 bases). Trimming took 5 bases from V and 0 from J, leaving 11 bases between them. The germline gives CDR1 MDHEN, CDR2 SYDVKM. The CDR3 length is 14 residues. CDR3 in DNA: TGTGCCAGCAGTCCACAGGAAATCTCCTACGAGCAGTACTTC. This encodes CASSPQEISYEQYF.

V usage is TRBV30 and J usage is TRBJ2-1; 11 nucleotides agree with TRBD1. V lost 0 bases and J lost 8; bases outside the gene matches: 9. This CDR3 is 16 amino acids long. Germline V gene sequence: CDR1 GTSNPN, CDR2 SVGIG (reference sequence). CDR3 nucleotide sequence: TGTGCCTGGAGTGTTTGGGGGACAGGGGGGGGATATGAGCAGTTCTTC. It yields the protein CAWSVWGTGGGYEQFF.

This sequence joins TRBV30 and TRBJ1-1; D unclear. Germline lookup yields CDR1 GTSNPN and CDR2 SVGIG (reference sequence). The CDR3 totals 13 residues. V shed 2 bases and J shed 0 bases, with 7 bases lying between them. This chain's CDR3 is CAWSPGLNTEAFF. The CDR3 DNA reads TGTGCCTGGAGTCCGGGTCTGAACACTGAAGCTTTCTTT.

The chain recombines TRBV2 with TRBJ1-4, with 7 nucleotides matching TRBD1. The germline CDR1 and CDR2 sequences are SNHLY and FYNNEI. Trimming took 3 bases from V and 5 from J; bases not matched to a gene: 9. This CDR3 is built from 16 residues. The CDR3 coding sequence is TGTGCCAGCAGTGATGGTGGGGCAGGGGGAAATGAAAAACTGTTTTTT. Residues: CASSDGGAGGNEKLFF.

This clone was recorded a few times. The rearrangement joins TRBV18 to TRBJ1-1; D is unclear. Germline CDR1 is KGHSH and CDR2 is LQKENI. Trimming pared 3 bases from V and 8 bases from J, leaving 10 bases between. There are 12 residues in the CDR3. The CDR3 loop reads CASSPQAREAFF. The CDR3 nucleotides read TGTGCCAGCTCACCCCAGGCTCGAGAAGCTTTCTTT.

The chain employs TRBV5-1 and TRBJ1-1, with TRBD1 as a possible D gene (6 bases). Germline CDR1 is SGHRS and CDR2 is YFSETQ. This CDR3 spans 14 amino acids. Trimming removed 3 bases at V and 7 bases at J, with 16 bases between. This chain's CDR3 is CASSSLGASVEAFF. Here the CDR3 DNA reads TGCGCCAGCAGCTCGCTGGGGGCGAGCGTTGAAGCTTTCTTT.

This chain links TRBV11-2 with TRBJ2-1; D is possibly TRBD2 (5 bases). Trimming pared 3 bases from V and 4 bases from J, leaving 13 bases between. There are 15 residues in the CDR3. Germline V gene data show CDR1 as SGHAT and CDR2 as FQNNGV. CDR3 protein: CASSFGGGKYNEQFF. The CDR3 DNA reads as TGTGCCAGCAGCTTTGGAGGTGGGAAATACAATGAGCAGTTCTTC.

This chain uses TRBV30 with TRBJ2-7; perhaps TRBD2 as D (6 bases). Trimming took 2 bases from V and 4 from J, leaving 15 bases between them. Germline assignment: CDR1 GTSNPN and CDR2 SVGIG (reference sequence). The CDR3 sequence is 14 residues long. The CDR3 region is CAWSISGSLYEQYF. CDR3 nucleotides: TGTGCCTGGAGTATAAGCGGGTCCTTGTACGAGCAGTACTTC.

This chain links TRBV5-1 with TRBJ2-2; weak D call: TRBD2 (6 bases). Per germline, CDR1 SGHRS and CDR2 YFSETQ. The CDR3 is 15 amino acids. V lost 6 bases and J lost 4, with 16 bases in between. CDR3 in amino acids: CASTRDSGFTGELFF. The DNA of the CDR3 is TGCGCCAGCACCAGGGATAGCGGATTCACCGGGGAGCTGTTTTTT.